This T cell receptor (beta chain) was obtained from a study of cytomegalovirus exposure and HLA in healthy donors. Whole-study results and caveats: Reportedly, HLA-A and HLA-B alleles of most subjects were accurately predicted from TCR beta. Compared with the roughly 670-donor mean, an Asian-associated ancestry cluster reportedly had fewer N-insertions, according to a later analysis. Sequencing likely generated an artifact that appeared as a cluster of highly shared sequence variants.

The ends were cut back, 2 bases at V and 0 bases at J, with 7 bases in the middle. The CDR3 is 14 residues long. Germline lookup yields CDR1 SEHNR and CDR2 FQNEAQ (reference sequence). This clone was detected only a few times. The target antigen is unknown. PCR was performed using 60 Vbeta and 13 Jbeta primers. Produced via immunoSEQ multiplex PCR; TCRdb's table is partial and in-frame only. The data contain some 120,000 clones, about 15% of them singletons. The sequencing input was PBMCs. This sequence originates from a female donor in good health and CMV-seropositive. This chain connects TRBV7-9 to TRBJ1-1; D not certain. The DNA for the CDR3 is TGTGCCAGCAGCTTACGGGGAGTGAACACTGAAGCTTTCTTT. It specifies CASSLRGVNTEAFF.